This T cell receptor beta chain was recorded in a study of blood T cell repertoires in COVID-19. Study-level background: Sources were T cells, B-cell-depleted T cells, or PBMCs; the material itself was cDNA or gDNA.

Clones were read by immunoSEQ multiplex PCR, and TCRdb kept only the in-frame ones, dropping some. Of about 270,000 clones listed, around 81% were seen once; the top ten hold around 2.9%. The specimen was peripheral blood. The sequence was collected from a woman aged 55 to 70 with active or convalescent COVID-19.

The CDR3 DNA is TGTGCCAGCAGCCCCCGGACAGGAACATACAATGAGCAGTTCTTC. Its protein is CASSPRTGTYNEQFF. The chain couples TRBV11-3 to TRBJ2-1, with 7 bases fitting TRBD1. This CDR3 spans 15 amino acids. After removal of 5 bases from V and 4 bases from J, the junction contained 8 bases not matched to a gene. Germline V gene sequence: CDR1 SGHNT, CDR2 YENEEA. The entire variable domain, with the rest obtained from reference TRBV11-3 and TRBJ2-1, is as follows: EAGVVQSPRYKIIEKKQPVAFWCNPISGHNTLYWYLQNLGQGPELLIRYENEEAVDDSQLPKDRFSAERLKGVDSTLKIQPAELGDSAVYLCASSPRTGTYNEQFFGPGTRLTVL.